Below, 22 T cell receptor beta chains from the same sample are listed, as sequenced in a study of chronic HIV infection and antiretroviral therapy. MiXCR, applied by TCRdb to the 5' RACE reads, yields one record per CDR3 protein. The repertoire holds about 31,000 distinct CDR3 sequences, 7% to 10% seen once, with about 2.5% in the top ten. The sequencing sample was made of peripheral blood. These receptors were taken from an adult who had HIV and had not received antiretroviral therapy, or was an uninfected healthy control (not recorded which).

The chain combines TRBV11-2 with TRBJ2-7; perhaps D is TRBD1 or TRBD2 (5 bases each). The V end lost 5 bases, the J end lost 6 bases, and 17 bases lay between the germline ends. The CDR3 sequence is 14 residues long. The germline V gene has CDR1 SGHAT and CDR2 FQNNGV. CDR3 residues: CASSPPGAAREQYF. CDR3 DNA: TGTGCCAGCAGCCCTCCCGGGGCGGCACGCGAGCAGTACTTC. Supplemented by reference TRBV11-2 and TRBJ2-7, the full variable domain reads EAGVAQSPRYKIIEKRQSVAFWCNPISGHATLYWYQQILGQGPKLLIQFQNNGVVDDSQLPKDRFSAERLKGVDSTLKIQPAKLEDSAVYLCASSPPGAAREQYFGPGTRLTVT.

The sample holds many counts of this clonotype. The chain carries TRBV10-3 and TRBJ2-7; D possibly corresponds to TRBD1 (6 bases). The CDR3 totals 13 residues. Germline V CDR1 and CDR2: ENHRY, SYGVKD. Trimming stripped 6 bases from V and 3 bases from J, with 12 bases between. CDR3 region: CAIRTGSSYEQYF. DNA for the CDR3: TGTGCCATCAGAACAGGGTCCAGCTACGAGCAGTACTTC.

This clonotype was observed a handful of times. The genes are TRBV20-1 and TRBJ2-2; 7 nucleotides agree with TRBD2. This CDR3 is 14 amino acids long. The V segment lost 2 bases and the J segment 1 base; nucleotides outside the gene matches: 1. CDR1 and CDR2 from the germline V gene are DFQATT and SNEGSKA (reference sequence). The CDR3 DNA is TGCAGTGCTAGATCGGGAGGGAACACCGGGGAGCTGTTTTTT. It specifies CSARSGGNTGELFF.

The J gene is TRBJ1-1, the V gene TRBV5-1, with 8 bases that match TRBD1. V dropped 2 bases and J dropped 6; count of bases not matched to a gene: 3. The CDR3 runs to 13 residues. Germline V gene data show CDR1 as SGHRS and CDR2 as YFSETQ. The CDR3 sequence is CASSFQGAAEAFF. CDR3 sequence (DNA): TGCGCCAGCAGCTTCCAGGGGGCCGCTGAAGCTTTCTTT.

This clonotype was counted many times. The genes are TRBV29-1 and TRBJ2-3; 9 bases map to TRBD1. Trimming took 7 bases from V and 2 from J; bases not matched to a gene: 16. CDR1 and CDR2 (germline): SQVTM, ANQGSEA. CDR3 length equals 17 residues. The CDR3 DNA follows: TGCAGCGCCCTCACCTCTCGACAGGGGGTGGACACAGATACGCAGTATTTT. Amino acid sequence: CSALTSRQGVDTDTQYF.

This clonotype was counted between two and nine times. This sequence joins TRBV29-1 and TRBJ2-3; TRBD2 matches at 13 bases. J gave up 5 bases and V 5 bases, and 1 base lay outside the gene matches. CDR3 length equals 13 residues. Germline CDR1 reads SQVTM; CDR2 reads ANQGSEA. The CDR3 DNA reads TGCAGCGTTCGACTAGCGGGGGGAGATACGCAGTATTTT. The encoded protein is CSVRLAGGDTQYF.

This clonotype has more than one count but fewer than ten. This chain joins TRBV3-1 and TRBJ2-1, with 7 bases aligning to TRBD2. Trimming cost V 6 bases and J 3 bases; bases outside gene matches: 11. In germline, CDR1 is LGHDT, CDR2 YNNKEL (reference sequence). CDR3 length: 16 amino acids. This CDR3 is CASRLTGTTNYNEQFF. The CDR3 DNA reads as TGTGCCAGCAGACTTACCGGGACTACCAACTACAATGAGCAGTTCTTC.

This clonotype was recorded many times. This sequence joins TRBV2 and TRBJ2-3; 11 bases are shared with TRBD2. Germline V lookup: CDR1 SNHLY, CDR2 FYNNEI. Trimming removed 6 bases from V and 2 bases from J; junction bases left unmatched: 4. The CDR3 sequence is 15 residues long. The CDR3 reads CASRETSGVTDTQYF. CDR3 sequence (DNA): TGTGCCAGCAGGGAGACTAGCGGGGTCACAGATACGCAGTATTTT.

This chain uses TRBV20-1 with TRBJ1-5; 9 positions agree with TRBD1. The V gene end was trimmed by 1 base and the J gene end by 7 bases; junction bases not matched to a gene: 11. In germline, CDR1 is DFQATT, CDR2 SNEGSKA (reference sequence). The CDR3 covers 16 residues. CDR3 in amino acids: CSARVYGDRVWQPQHF. The DNA of the CDR3 is TGCAGTGCTAGAGTATACGGGGACAGGGTATGGCAGCCCCAGCATTTT.

The table lists this clonotype with many counts. The chain is built from TRBV25-1 and TRBJ2-7; D gene ambiguous. Trimming shortened V by 1 base and J by 1 base, and 11 bases separated the two germline ends. CDR1 MGHDK and CDR2 SYGVNS come from the germline V gene. CDR3 size: 15 residues. The CDR3 nucleotides read TGTGCCAGCAGTGAATTGGGAAGGGATTCCTACGAGCAGTACTTC. Translating it yields CASSELGRDSYEQYF.

V gene TRBV6-5 combines with J gene TRBJ2-2; a weak D match, TRBD1 (6 bases). There are 17 residues in the CDR3. Trimming removed 0 bases from V and 2 bases from J, with 13 bases in between. The V gene's germline CDR1 is MNHEY and CDR2 SVGAGI. The CDR3: CASSYSTGGPNTGELFF. The CDR3 bases are TGTGCCAGCAGTTACTCAACTGGGGGCCCCAACACCGGGGAGCTGTTTTTT.

This clonotype was counted ten times or more. The chain couples TRBV12-3 or TRBV12-4 to TRBJ1-2; D ambiguous. The CDR3 length is 13 residues. V was cut by 7 bases and J by 2 bases, with 11 bases left in between. CDR3 region: CASILAPNYGYTF. The CDR3 DNA is TGTGCCAGCATACTGGCGCCCAACTATGGCTACACCTTC.

This clonotype was observed many times. The chain is built from TRBV9 and TRBJ2-3, with TRBD1 as a possible D gene (6 bases). The V end was cut by 7 bases, the J end by 0 bases, with 15 bases between. The CDR3 spans 15 residues. Germline assignment: CDR1 SGDLS and CDR2 YYNGEE. As DNA, the CDR3 is TGTGCCAGCCAAGAGACAGGAACTAGCACAGATACGCAGTATTTT. It specifies CASQETGTSTDTQYF.

This clonotype was counted many times. The chain employs TRBV20-1 and TRBJ2-5; TRBD2 might be the D (5 bases). Germline V lookup: CDR1 DFQATT, CDR2 SNEGSKA (reference sequence). This CDR3 is 11 amino acids long. Trimming cost V 7 bases and J 5 bases, with 11 bases left between them. The CDR3 bases are TGCAGTGGAGGGAGCGCGGAGACCCAGTACTTC. Its protein is CSGGSAETQYF.

This clonotype was found a few times. The gene calls are TRBV2 and TRBJ1-1; D remains unclear. Trimming left V 7 bases short and J 5 bases short, with 8 bases between. The CDR3 covers 11 residues. Looked up from germline, CDR1 is SNHLY and CDR2 is FYNNEI. CDR3 DNA: TGTGCCAGCACGGGGTTGACTGAAGCTTTCTTT. Protein: CASTGLTEAFF.

In this sample, this clonotype turned up many times. The chain uses TRBV25-1 and TRBJ1-6; TRBD1 might be the D (5 bases). Germline V lookup: CDR1 MGHDK, CDR2 SYGVNS. The CDR3 runs 14 residues. The germline V and J ends were trimmed by 6 bases and 7 bases, with 13 bases remaining between them. The DNA for the CDR3 is TGTGCCAGCAGGACAGACGAGGGGAATTCACCCCTCCACTTT. It encodes CASRTDEGNSPLHF. Full variable domain (missing parts from reference TRBV25-1 and TRBJ1-6): EADIYQTPRYLVIGTGKKITLECSQTMGHDKMYWYQQDPGMELHLIHYSYGVNSTEKGDLSSESTVSRIRTEHFPLTLESARPSHTSQYLCASRTDEGNSPLHFGNGTRLTVT.

There are many counts of this clonotype. CDR3 in DNA: TGTGCCAGCAGCTTCCGAGATAGGTACCAAGAGACCCAGTACTTC. It translates to CASSFRDRYQETQYF. The rearrangement uses TRBV12-3 or TRBV12-4 and TRBJ2-5; D call uncertain. V was shortened by 6 bases and J by 0 bases, with 14 bases between the two germline ends. CDR3 size: 15 residues.

The V call is TRBV27, the J call TRBJ1-5; D is uncertain. CDR3 length: 13 amino acids. Trimming left V 8 bases short and J 5 bases short, with 13 bases between. Germline V gene data show CDR1 as MNHEY and CDR2 as SMNVEV (reference sequence). The CDR3, as DNA: TGTGCCAGCGCCGTATCGGGGTATCAGCCCCAGCATTTT. Protein: CASAVSGYQPQHF.

In its sample, this clonotype was seen once. V gene TRBV6-4 combines with J gene TRBJ2-7; 8 positions agree with TRBD1. Trimming took 10 bases from V and 1 from J; bases not matched to a gene: 12. Germline CDR1 reads MRHNA; CDR2 reads SNTAGT. The CDR3 has 15 residues. CDR3 residues: CATHPGGQGSYEQYF. The CDR3, as DNA: TGTGCCACACACCCCGGAGGACAGGGATCCTACGAGCAGTACTTC.

The table lists this clonotype with many counts. The chain carries TRBV12-3 or TRBV12-4 and TRBJ1-1; a weak D match, TRBD1 (6 bases). V lost 6 bases to trimming and J lost 4 bases, with 36 bases between them. This CDR3 has 21 amino acids. The CDR3 DNA reads TGTGCCAGCAGCCTAAGGGGGTTCCGGGACAAGGGAAGGCGTGAGGGCACTGAAGCTTTCTTT. Translating gives CASSLRGFRDKGRREGTEAFF.

V gene TRBV27 combines with J gene TRBJ2-1; D gene ambiguous. Trimming left V 0 bases short and J 0 bases short, with 9 bases between. CDR3 length: 16 residues. The germline V gene encodes CDR1 MNHEY and CDR2 SMNVEV (reference sequence). CDR3 bases: TGTGCCAGCAGTTTATCCCTTGGAAGCTCCTACAATGAGCAGTTCTTC. It yields the protein CASSLSLGSSYNEQFF.

The chain uses TRBV20-1 and TRBJ2-7; D remains unclear. The germline CDR1 and CDR2 sequences are DFQATT and SNEGSKA (reference sequence). The length of the CDR3 is 12 residues. Trimming cost V 1 base and J 3 bases, with 7 bases left between them. CDR3 amino acids: CSARGRNYEQYF. CDR3 DNA sequence: TGCAGTGCTAGAGGCCGTAACTACGAGCAGTACTTC.